A single T cell receptor (beta chain) is shown here with its context. These data are taken from a study of blood T cell repertoires in COVID-19. Study context: Acute-phase and convalescent COVID-19 samples originated in the United States, Italy and Spain.

V dropped 0 bases and J dropped 3 bases, with 9 bases sitting between them. The CDR3 length is 14 residues. Looked up from germline, CDR1 is SGHKS and CDR2 is YYEKEE (reference sequence). In the original analysis: Estimation of nucleated cell counts relied on the amplification of reference gene primers. TCRdb's copy holds only in-frame clones and misses some; the assay was immunoSEQ multiplex PCR. V, J and clone size are taken as reported in that table, and D and trimming were inferred from the DNA itself. The sample has tens of thousands of clones, over 75% seen once. The chain uses TRBV5-5 and TRBJ1-1; D unresolved. This clonotype originated in a woman older than 75 with acute or convalescent COVID-19. What was sequenced was peripheral blood. The CDR3: CASSLGWEYTEAFF. In DNA form, the CDR3 reads TGTGCCAGCAGCTTGGGGTGGGAGTACACTGAAGCTTTCTTT.